The clone carrying this T cell receptor beta chain was found many times. Its antigen is currently unknown. The data are from a study of T-cell memory formation after mild COVID-19. Study-wide context: Largely, the TCR clusters proved donor specific. Study-wide findings and caveats: For second-wave clones that peaked at day 37, SARS-CoV-2 specificity went unverified. Researchers found some responding clones in pre-infection memory, a sign that cross-reactive memory joined.

Employing constant-segment primers, 5'RACE generated TCR alpha and TCR beta cDNA libraries bearing sample barcodes and UMIs. TCRdb reanalysed the 5' RACE reads using MiXCR and keeps one entry per CDR3 protein. The sample carries about 250,000 distinct CDR3 sequences, 15% to 17% recorded once. Specimen: PBMCs or a T cell subset sorted from them (not recorded which). This receptor was identified in an adult woman who had mild COVID-19 (a few samples of this study predate the infection). Cell type and time point are not known.

The CDR3 spells CASSFEGQPQHF. CDR3 bases: TGTGCCAGCAGTTTCGAGGGGCAGCCCCAGCATTTT. The chain has TRBV12-3 or TRBV12-4 and TRBJ1-5, with D possibly being TRBD1 (5 bases). The CDR3 totals 12 residues. Trimming pared 3 bases from V and 7 bases from J, leaving 7 bases between.